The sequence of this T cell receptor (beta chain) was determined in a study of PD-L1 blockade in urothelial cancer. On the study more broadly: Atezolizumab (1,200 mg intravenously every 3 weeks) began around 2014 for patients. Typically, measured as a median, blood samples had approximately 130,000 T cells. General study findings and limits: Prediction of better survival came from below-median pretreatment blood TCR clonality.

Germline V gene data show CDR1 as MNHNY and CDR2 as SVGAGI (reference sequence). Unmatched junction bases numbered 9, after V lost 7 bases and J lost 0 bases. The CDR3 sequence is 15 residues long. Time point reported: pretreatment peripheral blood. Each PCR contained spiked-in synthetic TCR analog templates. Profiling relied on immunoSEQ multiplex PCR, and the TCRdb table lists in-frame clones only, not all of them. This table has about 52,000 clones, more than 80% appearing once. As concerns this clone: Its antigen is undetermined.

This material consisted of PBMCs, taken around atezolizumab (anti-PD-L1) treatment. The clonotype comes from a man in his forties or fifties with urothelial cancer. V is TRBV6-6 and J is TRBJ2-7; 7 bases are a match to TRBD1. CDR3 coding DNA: TGTGCCAGCACTCCTCGACAGGGCAGCTCCTACGAGCAGTACTTC. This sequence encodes CASTPRQGSSYEQYF.